The present T cell receptor beta chain was sequenced within a study of cytomegalovirus exposure and HLA in healthy donors. General study points: An observed cluster of highly shared sequence variants was recorded as a likely sequencing artifact. In a later analysis, productive TCRs from donors in an Asian-associated ancestry cluster reportedly carried fewer N-insertions than the cohort mean. In a later analysis, at a false discovery rate of 0.05, 15,000 to 20,000 TCR beta sequences were associated with HLA alleles.

Unmatched junction bases numbered 1, after V lost 4 bases and J lost 2 bases. The CDR3 has 13 residues. Germline V gene data show CDR1 as SGHAT and CDR2 as FQNNGV. In regard to this clone: The antigen is undetermined.

PCR involved 60 Vbeta and 13 Jbeta primers. TCRdb's table, derived via immunoSEQ multiplex PCR, lists solely in-frame clones and lacks some. The sample holds approximately 220,000 clones, over 80% seen once. V is TRBV11-2 and J is TRBJ2-7; 8 nucleotides agree with TRBD2. Sample: PBMCs. The TCR comes from a boy between 2 and 10 years old in good health and CMV-seronegative. The CDR3 DNA reads as TGTGCCAGCAGCTCGGGACTAGCCTACGAGCAGTACTTC. Residues: CASSSGLAYEQYF. Full variable domain (rest looked up from reference TRBV11-2 and TRBJ2-7): EAGVAQSPRYKIIEKRQSVAFWCNPISGHATLYWYQQILGQGPKLLIQFQNNGVVDDSQLPKDRFSAERLKGVDSTLKIQPAKLEDSAVYLCASSSGLAYEQYFGPGTRLTVT.